This passage covers 17 T cell receptor beta chains from one sample sequenced in a study of chemoradiotherapy in HPV16-positive cancers. Libraries were prepared by immunoSEQ multiplex PCR; TCRdb keeps only in-frame clonotypes and omits some of them. The sample lists approximately 35,000 clones; around 93% were seen once. The material was blood, obtained from a patient who underwent chemoradiotherapy. Source of these receptors: a human donor with HPV-associated anogenital cancer.

The genes are TRBV19 and TRBJ2-5; 9 nucleotides line up with TRBD2. CDR1 and CDR2 from the germline V gene are LNHDA and SQIVND (reference sequence). This CDR3 contains 15 residues. The junction had 9 bases not matched to a gene; V was cut back by 5 bases and J by 5 bases. CDR3 bases: TGTGCCAGTAGTCGTCGATGGGCGGGGGGGGAGACCCAGTACTTC. It translates to CASSRRWAGGETQYF.

The chain joins TRBV5-1 to TRBJ1-6; the D gene is possibly TRBD1 (5 bases). With 4 bases removed from V and 10 bases from J, the gap between germline ends came to 15 bases. CDR1 and CDR2 (germline): SGHRS, YFSETQ. The CDR3 runs to 14 residues. The DNA of the CDR3 is TGCGCCAGCAGCCCCCGAGAGGGACCATCACCCCTCCACTTT. It codes for CASSPREGPSPLHF.

The chain joins TRBV2 to TRBJ2-2; D gene uncertain. The germline CDR1 and CDR2 sequences are SNHLY and FYNNEI. The V end was cut by 7 bases, the J end by 0 bases, with 9 bases between. The CDR3 is 14 amino acids. The DNA of the CDR3 is TGTGCCAGCACCCTGAGTGCGAACACCGGGGAGCTGTTTTTT. Translation gives CASTLSANTGELFF.

V is TRBV7-9 and J is TRBJ1-1; D ambiguous. The CDR3 spans 13 residues. Trimming pared 3 bases from V and 4 bases from J, leaving 9 bases between. From germline, CDR1 is SEHNR and CDR2 FQNEAQ (reference sequence). The CDR3 is CASSFGEGTEAFF. The CDR3 DNA sequence: TGTGCCAGCAGCTTCGGGGAAGGCACTGAAGCTTTCTTT.

CDR3 nucleotide sequence: TGTGCCACCAAGCACGGAAGCAATCAGCCCCAGCATTTT. Protein product: CATKHGSNQPQHF. V gene TRBV15 combines with J gene TRBJ1-5; D is unresolved. Germline CDR1 LNHNV, CDR2 YYDKDF (reference sequence). CDR3 length: 13 residues. V lost 7 bases to trimming and J lost 1 base, with 8 bases between them.

J is TRBJ2-5 and V is TRBV18; D unclear. V gave up 1 base and J gave up 0 bases, with 9 bases separating them. CDR3 size: 15 residues. Germline-derived CDR1 and CDR2 are KGHSH and LQKENI. The CDR3 reads CASSPRVGNQETQYF. For the CDR3, the DNA is TGTGCCAGCTCACCACGGGTCGGAAACCAAGAGACCCAGTACTTC.

V is TRBV6-4 and J is TRBJ1-2, with 7 bases matching TRBD1. J was trimmed by 9 bases and V by 3 bases; bases with no gene match: 13. CDR3 length: 15 amino acids. Germline-derived CDR1 and CDR2 are MRHNA and SNTAGT. The CDR3 DNA reads as TGTGCCAGCAGTGAAAGCAGGGGGGTCGGCGGGAGCTACACCTTC. It codes for CASSESRGVGGSYTF.

V usage is TRBV2 and J usage is TRBJ2-1; TRBD2 aligns across 15 bases. The CDR3 extends over 19 amino acids. Germline-derived CDR1 and CDR2 are SNHLY and FYNNEI. J lost 4 bases, V lost 7 bases, and 14 bases had no gene match. CDR3: CASTPEGLAGGWMYNEQFF. CDR3 bases: TGTGCCAGCACTCCTGAGGGACTAGCGGGGGGCTGGATGTACAATGAGCAGTTCTTC.

The chain combines TRBV5-1 with TRBJ2-6; 9 bases are a match to TRBD2. The V gene's germline CDR1 is SGHRS and CDR2 YFSETQ. CDR3 size: 15 residues. The V segment lost 4 bases and the J segment 4 bases; nucleotides outside the gene matches: 3. As DNA, the CDR3 is TGCGCCAGCAGCCCGCGGGGGGGCGGGGCCAACGTCCTGACTTTC. Protein sequence: CASSPRGGGANVLTF.

The rearrangement uses TRBV7-2 and TRBJ2-1; no clear D. CDR1 and CDR2 from the germline V gene are SGHTA and FQGNSA. The CDR3 sequence is 14 residues long. V lost 6 bases and J 7 bases, leaving 16 bases between the germline ends. The DNA for the CDR3 is TGTGCCAGCAGACAGTATAGGTCCGGAAATGAGCAGTTCTTC. Translating it yields CASRQYRSGNEQFF.

The rearrangement uses TRBV6-1 and TRBJ2-7; TRBD2 matches 11 bases. Germline V gene sequence: CDR1 MNHNS, CDR2 SASEGT. This CDR3 is 15 amino acids long. Trimming took 5 bases from V and 9 from J; bases not matched to a gene: 12. This chain's CDR3 is CASSQLAGETLGQYF. CDR3 in DNA: TGTGCCAGCAGTCAACTAGCGGGGGAGACTTTGGGGCAGTACTTC.

This clone was observed once. The chain uses TRBV10-3 and TRBJ1-5; D not certain. CDR1 is ENHRY, CDR2 SYGVKD, per germline. This CDR3 has 14 amino acids. Trimming left V 3 bases short and J 0 bases short, with 6 bases between. For the CDR3, the DNA is TGTGCCATCAGTGACGGGTCTAGCAATCAGCCCCAGCATTTT. It specifies CAISDGSSNQPQHF.

The chain uses TRBV5-1 and TRBJ1-2; D might be TRBD1 (6 bases). Germline CDR1 and CDR2: SGHRS and YFSETQ. V was pared by 4 bases and J by 2 bases, with 12 bases between. The CDR3 is 14 residues long. The CDR3 loop is CASSVTGLNYGYTF. DNA for the CDR3: TGCGCCAGCAGCGTAACAGGGTTAAACTATGGCTACACCTTC.

This chain links TRBV5-1 with TRBJ1-1, with TRBD1 matching over 7 bases. The germline CDR1 and CDR2 sequences are SGHRS and YFSETQ. The junction had 4 bases not matched to a gene; V was cut back by 2 bases and J by 3 bases. This CDR3 region has 14 residues. The CDR3 coding sequence is TGCGCCAGCAGCTTCGCAGGGGGGTACACTGAAGCTTTCTTT. Encoded protein: CASSFAGGYTEAFF.

The chain recombines TRBV27 with TRBJ2-5; TRBD1 aligns across 9 bases. CDR1 MNHEY and CDR2 SMNVEV come from the germline V gene (reference sequence). The junction had 4 bases not matched to a gene; V was cut back by 3 bases and J by 5 bases. The CDR3 length is 14 residues. This CDR3 reads CASSFVGQGETQYF. CDR3 nucleotides: TGTGCCAGCAGTTTCGTAGGACAGGGGGAGACCCAGTACTTC.

J is TRBJ1-2 and V is TRBV5-4; 8 nucleotides align to TRBD1. Germline assignment: CDR1 SGHNT and CDR2 YYREEE (reference sequence). After removal of 4 bases from V and 4 bases from J, the junction contained 3 bases not matched to a gene. The CDR3 has 13 amino acids. The CDR3 region is CASSPGGAYGYTF. The CDR3 nucleotides read TGTGCCAGCAGCCCAGGGGGCGCCTATGGCTACACCTTC.

The rearrangement joins TRBV6-6 to TRBJ2-2; D may be TRBD2 (5 bases). The V gene lost 11 bases and the J gene lost 5 bases, with 24 bases spanning the gap. Germline V gene sequence: CDR1 MNHNY, CDR2 SVGAGI (reference sequence). CDR3 size: 16 residues. The CDR3 DNA follows: TGTGCCGGCTCCGCGGGCCCCACCGAGGGTACCGGGGAGCTGTTTTTT. Translation: CAGSAGPTEGTGELFF.